The clone carrying this T cell receptor beta chain was counted many times. Its target is unknown. One end of the junction varies from germline; a read error may be responsible. This entry comes from a study of T-cell reconstitution after alpha-beta-depleted transplantation in children. Whole-study findings and limits: After transplant, high TCRbeta diversity at day 60 in some patients arose from surviving recipient T cells and thymic progenitors. At the one-year point after transplant, T-cell counts and TCRbeta diversity were found to come mostly from T cells that had been newly produced. Several hundred graft clones that had expanded were reportedly the source of alpha-beta T cells about two months after transplant.

Using unique molecular identifiers, the investigators prepared the TCRbeta library. TCRdb fed the PCR reads into MiXCR, producing one record per CDR3 protein. The table lists fewer than 150,000 distinct CDR3 sequences, under 30% of them singletons. The CDR3 runs 15 residues. The source material was PBMCs, mostly from graft donor cells, sampled 180 days after TCRalphabeta/CD19-depleted stem cell transplant. The TCR was taken from a male patient aged 2-9 years who had a stem cell transplant for chronic granulomatous disease, so the T cells may come from the graft donor. The chain recombines TRBV12-3 or TRBV12-4 with TRBJ2-2; 9 bases agree with TRBD1. The CDR3 nucleotides read TGTGCCAGCAGCTTAGCAGGGACAGGGAAGGAAAAGCTGTTTTTT. It is translated as CASSLAGTGKEKLFF.